Below are 27 T cell receptor beta chains sequenced from a single sample in a study of blood T cell repertoires in COVID-19. Some clones are missing from TCRdb's copy, which holds only in-frame ones; the method was immunoSEQ multiplex PCR. The repertoire includes 200,000 or so clones, roughly nine tenths of them detected once, and about 3% sits in the top ten. Sequencing was done on a sample of PBMCs or T cells enriched from blood (not recorded which). All receptors derive from a woman aged 18-29 years in a cohort exposed to, infected with or recovered from COVID-19 (not recorded which).

The rearrangement links TRBV3-1 (or the pseudogene TRBV3-2) to TRBJ1-1; possibly TRBD1 for D (6 bases). Trimming left V 1 base short and J 4 bases short, with 10 bases between. The germline gives CDR1 LGHDT, CDR2 YNNKEL (reference sequence). The CDR3 runs 14 residues. The CDR3 reads CASSQAQGSTEAFF. CDR3 nucleotide sequence: TGTGCCAGCAGCCAAGCGCAGGGGAGCACTGAAGCTTTCTTT.

The V gene is TRBV19, the J gene TRBJ2-3; 7 nucleotides agree with TRBD2. CDR3 length: 16 amino acids. The junction had 9 bases not matched to a gene; V was cut back by 1 base and J by 5 bases. Germline assignment: CDR1 LNHDA and CDR2 SQIVND (reference sequence). The CDR3 bases are TGTGCCAGTAGTATAGGTCAAGGACTAGTCATAGATACGCAGTATTTT. It is translated as CASSIGQGLVIDTQYF.

This clone was seen a handful of times. The chain recombines TRBV7-9 with TRBJ1-4; D gene uncertain. The germline V gene has CDR1 SEHNR and CDR2 FQNEAQ (reference sequence). Trimming removed 1 base at V and 8 bases at J, with 11 bases between. This CDR3 is 14 amino acids long. The CDR3 here is CASSLDPGFEKLFF. The CDR3 nucleotides are TGTGCCAGCAGCTTAGATCCGGGGTTCGAAAAACTGTTTTTT. The complete variable domain, with remaining parts taken from reference TRBV7-9 and TRBJ1-4, reads DTGVSQNPRHKITKRGQNVTFRCDPISEHNRLYWYRQTLGQGPEFLTYFQNEAQLEKSRLLSDRFSAERPKGSFSTLEIQRTEQGDSAMYLCASSLDPGFEKLFFGSGTQLSVL.

There are a few counts of this clone. This rearrangement joins TRBV9 to TRBJ2-2; TRBD2 matches 10 bases. The CDR3 has 16 residues. After removal of 0 bases from V and 6 bases from J, the junction contained 5 bases not matched to a gene. CDR1 and CDR2 from the germline V gene are SGDLS and YYNGEE. The CDR3 reads CASSVAKAGGPGELFF. The CDR3 DNA reads as TGTGCCAGCAGCGTAGCTAAAGCGGGAGGGCCCGGGGAGCTGTTTTTT.

This sequence joins TRBV9 and TRBJ1-1; weak D call: TRBD1 (5 bases). CDR1 SGDLS and CDR2 YYNGEE come from the germline V gene. CDR3 length: 14 amino acids. The V end lost 3 bases, the J end lost 4 bases, and 13 bases lay between the germline ends. The CDR3 sequence: CASSDQGGPTEAFF. DNA for the CDR3: TGTGCCAGCAGCGACCAGGGTGGTCCCACTGAAGCTTTCTTT.

The gene calls are TRBV3-1 (or the pseudogene TRBV3-2) and TRBJ2-7; 10 nucleotides agree with TRBD1. Germline V gene data show CDR1 as LGHDT and CDR2 as YNNKEL (reference sequence). V trimming: 7 bases; J trimming: 5 bases; junction bases outside the gene matches: 8. The CDR3 covers 14 residues. CDR3 region: CASTPRQGAHEQYF. DNA for the CDR3: TGTGCCAGCACCCCTCGACAGGGGGCCCACGAGCAGTACTTC.

V is TRBV10-3 and J is TRBJ1-1; 10 positions agree with TRBD1. The CDR3 runs to 16 residues. Germline trimming cut 3 bases from V and 1 base from J; bases unmatched to any gene: 5. Germline lookup yields CDR1 ENHRY and CDR2 SYGVKD. The CDR3 sequence is CAISDRGTGENTEAFF. CDR3 bases: TGTGCCATCAGTGACCGCGGGACAGGGGAGAACACTGAAGCTTTCTTT.

This chain links TRBV11-1 with TRBJ1-2; 9 nucleotides align to TRBD1. This CDR3 comprises 13 residues. CDR1 and CDR2 from the germline V gene are SGHAT and FQDESV (reference sequence). The ends lost 5 bases at V and 5 bases at J; junction bases unmatched: 3. The CDR3 DNA follows: TGTGCCAGCAGCACCGGACAGGGGTATGGCTACACCTTC. Translation gives CASSTGQGYGYTF.

Here the CDR3 DNA reads TGCGCCAGCAGCCCTACTAGCGGGGGAGAGACCCAGTACTTC. It is translated as CASSPTSGGETQYF. The chain employs TRBV5-1 and TRBJ2-5; 11 nucleotides line up with TRBD2. Germline CDR1 and CDR2: SGHRS and YFSETQ. The CDR3 loop spans 14 amino acids. The trim removed 4 bases at V and 4 bases at J, leaving 3 bases unmatched.

This chain uses TRBV30 with TRBJ1-2; no clear D gene. The CDR3 consists of 12 residues. V lost 0 bases, J lost 7 bases, and 9 bases lay in between. Germline loops: CDR1 GTSNPN, CDR2 SVGIG (reference sequence). CDR3 in amino acids: CAWSVPEVGYTF. In nucleotides, the CDR3 is TGTGCCTGGAGTGTACCCGAGGTTGGCTACACCTTC.

The chain combines TRBV12-5 with TRBJ2-1, with 8 bases that match TRBD2. CDR3 length: 15 residues. CDR1 and CDR2 from the germline V gene are LGHNT and FRNRAP. J lost 2 bases, V lost 5 bases, and 5 bases had no gene match. The CDR3 loop reads CASGPSGRAYNEQFF. The DNA of the CDR3 is TGTGCTAGTGGTCCAAGCGGGAGAGCCTACAATGAGCAGTTCTTC.

The rearrangement links TRBV9 to TRBJ1-1, with unresolved D. V was shortened by 0 bases and J by 0 bases, with 9 bases between the two germline ends. Germline assignment: CDR1 SGDLS and CDR2 YYNGEE. The CDR3 loop spans 15 amino acids. The DNA of the CDR3 is TGTGCCAGCAGCGTAGACGGGGAAATGAACACTGAAGCTTTCTTT. Translation gives CASSVDGEMNTEAFF. The full variable domain, with the rest looked up from reference TRBV9 and TRBJ1-1, is DSGVTQTPKHLITATGQRVTLRCSPRSGDLSVYWYQQSLDQGLQFLIQYYNGEERAKGNILERFSAQQFPDLHSELNLSSLELGDSALYFCASSVDGEMNTEAFFGQGTRLTVV.

The chain uses TRBV11-2 and TRBJ2-3, with TRBD2 identical over 11 bases. The CDR3 covers 12 residues. Germline lookup yields CDR1 SGHAT and CDR2 FQNNGV. This CDR3 reads CAISGRGDTQYF. The CDR3 bases are TGTGCGATTAGCGGGAGGGGAGATACGCAGTATTTT.

V usage is TRBV4-1 and J usage is TRBJ2-7; D perhaps matches TRBD1 (6 bases). Looked up from germline, CDR1 is MGHRA and CDR2 is YSYEKL. Trimming shortened V by 1 base and J by 0 bases, and 19 bases separated the two germline ends. The CDR3 is 18 residues long. CDR3 in DNA: TGCGCCAGCAGCCAAGGGGTCAACAGCGGACAGTCCTCCTACGAGCAGTACTTC. Its translation: CASSQGVNSGQSSYEQYF.

The chain is built from TRBV5-4 and TRBJ1-6, with D possibly TRBD1 on 6 matching bases. V was trimmed by 4 bases and J by 7 bases, leaving 15 bases between them. The CDR3 extends over 15 amino acids. CDR1 is SGHNT and CDR2 is YYREEE in the germline V gene (reference sequence). The CDR3 nucleotides read TGTGCCAGCAGCCCGACAGGAGGAGACAATTCACCCCTCCACTTT. Encoded protein: CASSPTGGDNSPLHF.

This clone was counted only a few times. V is TRBV19 and J is TRBJ2-3; D remains unclear. The germline gives CDR1 LNHDA, CDR2 SQIVND (reference sequence). V gave up 0 bases and J gave up 2 bases, with 12 bases separating them. CDR3 length: 16 residues. In nucleotides, the CDR3 is TGTGCCAGTAGTATAGATCGGTTCGCCATCACAGATACGCAGTATTTT. As protein: CASSIDRFAITDTQYF. Combining the CDR3 with reference TRBV19 and TRBJ2-3 gives the whole variable domain DGGITQSPKYLFRKEGQNVTLSCEQNLNHDAMYWYRQDPGQGLRLIYYSQIVNDFQKGDIAEGYSVSREKKESFPLTVTSAQKNPTAFYLCASSIDRFAITDTQYFGPGTRLTVL.

The chain links TRBV5-1 to TRBJ2-1; perhaps TRBD1 as D (6 bases). The CDR3 consists of 16 residues. Germline V lookup: CDR1 SGHRS, CDR2 YFSETQ. The V end was cut by 2 bases, the J end by 8 bases, with 20 bases between. The CDR3 reads CASSLSGQTPFDEQFF. The CDR3 DNA is TGCGCCAGCAGCTTATCGGGACAAACCCCATTCGATGAGCAGTTCTTC.

The chain joins TRBV29-1 to TRBJ2-2, with 7 bases identical to TRBD1. The CDR3 is made up of 13 amino acids. Germline lookup yields CDR1 SQVTM and CDR2 ANQGSEA. The junction had 6 bases not matched to a gene; V was cut back by 7 bases and J by 4 bases. CDR3 region: CSGWDSVTGELFF. The CDR3 region has the DNA TGCAGCGGCTGGGACAGCGTCACCGGGGAGCTGTTTTTT.

The V gene is TRBV19, the J gene TRBJ1-4, with 8 bases that match TRBD1. This CDR3 region has 14 residues. V was pared by 5 bases and J by 7 bases, with 6 bases of the junction left unmatched. Germline lookup yields CDR1 LNHDA and CDR2 SQIVND (reference sequence). The CDR3 protein is CASSAGQGSEKLFF. The CDR3 DNA reads TGTGCCAGTAGTGCCGGACAGGGAAGTGAAAAACTGTTTTTT.

This chain connects TRBV19 to TRBJ2-2; TRBD1 is a possible D gene (6 bases). The V end was cut by 0 bases, the J end by 4 bases, with 9 bases between. There are 15 residues in the CDR3. From germline, CDR1 is LNHDA and CDR2 SQIVND (reference sequence). As DNA, the CDR3 is TGTGCCAGTAGTATAGATACAGGGTCCACCGGGGAGCTGTTTTTT. Translating it yields CASSIDTGSTGELFF.

V usage is TRBV20-1 and J usage is TRBJ2-4; weak D call: TRBD1 (5 bases). V was clipped by 3 bases and J by 1 base, with 19 bases between them. Germline loops: CDR1 DFQATT, CDR2 SNEGSKA (reference sequence). CDR3 size: 17 residues. CDR3 sequence (DNA): TGCAGTGCTAGTCTCGCGGACCTCCCAGGGGCCAAAAACATTCAGTACTTC. The encoded protein is CSASLADLPGAKNIQYF.

The rearrangement joins TRBV4-1 to TRBJ2-1; D is perhaps TRBD2 (7 bases). Germline V gives CDR1 MGHRA, CDR2 YSYEKL. The length of the CDR3 is 17 residues. Deletions cut 8 bases from V and 8 bases from J, with 28 bases between. CDR3 DNA sequence: TGCGCCAGCGCTCCCGCTCGGGGGGCCCTCCCAAGCGATGAGCAGTTCTTC. Translating gives CASAPARGALPSDEQFF.

The V gene is TRBV24-1, the J gene TRBJ2-2, with D maybe TRBD1 (6 bases). Germline CDR1 is KGHDR and CDR2 is SFDVKD. The ends were cut back, 0 bases at V and 0 bases at J, with 13 bases in the middle. CDR3 length: 18 residues. The CDR3 nucleotides read TGTGCCACCAGTGATTTGGGCCTCGGACAGCCGAACACCGGGGAGCTGTTTTTT. Translated: CATSDLGLGQPNTGELFF.

Here the CDR3 DNA reads TGTGCCAGCAGCTTGGCTAGCGGGGGCTACAATGAGCAGTTCTTC. Encoded protein: CASSLASGGYNEQFF. The chain uses TRBV5-4 and TRBJ2-1; 10 positions agree with TRBD2. The CDR3 length is 15 residues. Unmatched junction bases numbered 0, after V lost 0 bases and J lost 3 bases. Germline V gene sequence: CDR1 SGHNT, CDR2 YYREEE (reference sequence).

The chain uses TRBV5-1 and TRBJ1-5, with D perhaps matching TRBD1 (6 bases). This CDR3 region has 16 residues. CDR1 and CDR2 from the germline V gene are SGHRS and YFSETQ. V was shortened by 5 bases and J by 1 base, with 16 bases between the two germline ends. As DNA, the CDR3 is TGCGCCAGCAGTGGAACAGGGTCTGGGAGCAATCAGCCCCAGCATTTT. Protein: CASSGTGSGSNQPQHF.

This clone has just a few counts. This chain links TRBV6-4 with TRBJ2-3; 7 bases fit TRBD1. V was pared by 3 bases and J by 2 bases, with 2 bases of the junction left unmatched. Germline CDR1 and CDR2: MRHNA and SNTAGT. This CDR3 region has 14 residues. The CDR3 bases are TGTGCCAGCAGTGAGAAGGGGGCCACAGATACGCAGTATTTT. It specifies CASSEKGATDTQYF.

V gene TRBV24-1 combines with J gene TRBJ2-2, with a weak D call TRBD2 (6 bases). The CDR3 covers 14 residues. Per the germline V gene, CDR1 is KGHDR and CDR2 is SFDVKD. Trimming cost V 9 bases and J 4 bases, with 14 bases left between them. The CDR3 DNA reads TGTGCCACCGAAGCCGGGAGCCGCACCGGGGAGCTGTTTTTT. Translated: CATEAGSRTGELFF.